This T cell receptor (beta chain) derives from a study of identical twins. Comment on this clonotype: One end of the junction fails to match germline, which may point to a read error.

The CDR3 has 21 residues. Germline lookup yields CDR1 SQVTM and CDR2 ANQGSEA. A template switching step contributed a universal primer site, while unique molecular identifiers were present in the cDNA. Using its own MiXCR run on the 5' RACE reads, TCRdb lists one record per CDR3 protein. Of approximately 1.8 million distinct CDR3 sequences in the sample, under 35% are singletons; the top ten hold more than 0.25%. The gene calls are TRBV29-1 and TRBJ2-5, with 12 positions matching TRBD2. The sequenced material came from cord blood. The TCR sequence derives from a newborn girl in good health. The CDR3 is CGVESFPLAGGETAPYNEQYF. Here the CDR3 DNA reads TGCGGCGTTGAATCTTTCCCACTAGCGGGAGGCGAAACCGCCCCATACAATGAGCAGTACTTC. Variable domain in full (rest from reference TRBV29-1 and TRBJ2-5): SAVISQKPSRDICQRGTSLTIQCQVDSQVTMMFWYRQQPGQSLTLIATANQGSEATYESGFVIDKFPISRPNLTFSTLTVSNMSPEDSSIYLCGVESFPLAGGETAPYNEQYFGPGTRLLVL.